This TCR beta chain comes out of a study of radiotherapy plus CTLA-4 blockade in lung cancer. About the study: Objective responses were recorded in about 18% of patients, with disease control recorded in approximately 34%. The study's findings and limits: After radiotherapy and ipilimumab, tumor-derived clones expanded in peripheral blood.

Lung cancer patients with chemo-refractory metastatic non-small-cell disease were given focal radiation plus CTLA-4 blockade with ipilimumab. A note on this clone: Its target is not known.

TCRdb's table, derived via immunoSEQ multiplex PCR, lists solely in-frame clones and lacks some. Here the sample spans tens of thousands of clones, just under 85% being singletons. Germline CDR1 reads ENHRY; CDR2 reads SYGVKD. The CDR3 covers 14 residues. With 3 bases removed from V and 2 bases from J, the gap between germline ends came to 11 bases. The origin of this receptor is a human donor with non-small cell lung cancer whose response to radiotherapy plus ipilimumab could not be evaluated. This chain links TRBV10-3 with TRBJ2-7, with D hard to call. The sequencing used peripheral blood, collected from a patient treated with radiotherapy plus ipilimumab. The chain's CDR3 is CAISETRGAYEQYF. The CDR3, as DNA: TGTGCCATCAGTGAAACGCGAGGCGCCTACGAGCAGTACTTC.